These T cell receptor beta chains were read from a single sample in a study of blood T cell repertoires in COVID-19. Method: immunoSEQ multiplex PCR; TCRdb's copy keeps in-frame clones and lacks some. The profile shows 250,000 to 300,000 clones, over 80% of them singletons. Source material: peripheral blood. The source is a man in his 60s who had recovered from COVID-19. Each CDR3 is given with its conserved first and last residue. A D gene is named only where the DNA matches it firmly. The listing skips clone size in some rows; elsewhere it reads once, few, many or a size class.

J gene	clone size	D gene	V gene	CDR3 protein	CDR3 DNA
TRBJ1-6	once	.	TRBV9	CASSAGTRDNSPLHF	TGTGCCAGCAGCGCAGGGACACGGGATAATTCACCCCTCCACTTT
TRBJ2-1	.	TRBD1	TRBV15	CATSRRQGSYNEQFF	TGTGCCACCAGCAGAAGACAGGGCTCCTACAATGAGCAGTTCTTC
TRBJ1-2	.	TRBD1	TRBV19	CASSSPGQGNYGYTF	TGTGCCAGTAGTTCTCCGGGACAGGGGAACTATGGCTACACCTTC
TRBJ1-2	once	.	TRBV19	CASTQVPNYGYTF	TGTGCCAGTACACAGGTGCCTAACTATGGCTACACCTTC
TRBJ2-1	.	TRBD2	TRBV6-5	CASRGSGGDNEQFF	TGTGCCAGCAGAGGGTCGGGGGGGGACAATGAGCAGTTCTTC
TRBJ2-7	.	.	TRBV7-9	CASQRGSSYEQYF	TGTGCCAGCCAGAGGGGGAGCTCCTACGAGCAGTACTTC
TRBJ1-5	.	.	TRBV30	CAWSVSGGNQPQHF	TGTGCCTGGAGTGTTTCAGGGGGCAATCAGCCCCAGCATTTT
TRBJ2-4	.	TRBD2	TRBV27	CASSLWSSGGNIQYF	TGTGCCAGCAGTTTATGGTCCAGCGGGGGAAACATTCAGTACTTC
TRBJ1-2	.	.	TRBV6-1	CASSETVDYGYTF	TGTGCCAGCAGTGAGACAGTCGACTATGGCTACACCTTC
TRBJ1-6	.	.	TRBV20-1	CSARGGGALHF	TGCAGTGCTAGAGGGGGCGGGGCCCTCCACTTT